This section outlines one TCR beta chain sequence together with its context. Per the authors' pipeline: Estimation of nucleated cell counts was performed using reference gene primer amplification. Assay used: immunoSEQ multiplex PCR; TCRdb lists only in-frame clones, some missing. D and trimming were read from the DNA, whereas the V and J calls and clone size are those reported in that table. Among tens of thousands of clones listed, more than 80% were seen once. This entry belongs to a study of blood T cell repertoires in COVID-19. Study summary: Acute-phase and convalescent COVID-19 samples originated in the United States, Italy and Spain. Nucleic acid was either cDNA or gDNA, and it came from T cells, B-cell-depleted T cells, or PBMCs.

The source material was peripheral blood. The TCR was taken from a human donor in a cohort sampled during active COVID-19.

This chain's CDR3 is CASSMGRGRDTQYF. The CDR3 DNA reads as TGTGCCAGCAGCATGGGGCGGGGGAGAGATACGCAGTATTTT. The rearrangement joins TRBV11-1 to TRBJ2-3, with 7 bases aligning to TRBD2. Trimming removed 5 bases from V and 5 bases from J; junction bases left unmatched: 7. This CDR3 has 14 residues. Germline V CDR1 and CDR2: SGHAT, FQDESV (reference sequence).